The 8 T cell receptor beta chains reported below all come from one sample, sequenced in a study of cytotoxic CD8 clonotypes in ibrutinib-treated CLL. Measured with immunoSEQ multiplex PCR; TCRdb has only the in-frame clones, and not every one. Seen here are about 39,000 clones, around 67% observed once, and the top ten hold 6.5% to 8%. Source: PBMCs, taken at disease progression, from a patient treated with ibrutinib. The receptor source for this set is a human donor with chronic lymphocytic leukemia.

The gene calls are TRBV7-3 and TRBJ2-5; maybe TRBD2 (6 bases). V gave up 2 bases and J gave up 6 bases, with 16 bases separating them. The CDR3 runs 15 residues. Germline V gene sequence: CDR1 SGHTA, CDR2 FQGTGA. DNA for the CDR3: TGTGCCAGCAGCTTATGGACGGGAGAAGGACAGACCCAGTACTTC. Translation: CASSLWTGEGQTQYF. Combining the CDR3 with reference TRBV7-3 and TRBJ2-5 gives the whole variable domain GAGVSQTPSNKVTEKGKYVELRCDPISGHTALYWYRQSLGQGPEFLIYFQGTGAADDSGLPNDRFFAVRPEGSVSTLKIQRTERGDSAVYLCASSLWTGEGQTQYFGPGTRLLVL.

The sample holds one count of this clone. The V gene is TRBV7-9, the J gene TRBJ2-5; D gene ambiguous. V lost 2 bases and J lost 3, with 1 base in between. The CDR3 is made up of 11 amino acids. Germline V gives CDR1 SEHNR, CDR2 FQNEAQ (reference sequence). CDR3 in amino acids: CASSLKETQYF. The CDR3 nucleotides are TGTGCCAGCAGCTTAAAAGAGACCCAGTACTTC.

This clone has just a few counts. The chain carries TRBV7-8 and TRBJ2-3, with D tentatively TRBD1 (6 bases). Per germline, CDR1 SGHVS and CDR2 FQNEAQ. The CDR3 length is 15 residues. V was shortened by 7 bases and J by 2 bases, with 16 bases between the two germline ends. CDR3 in amino acids: CASTHGTYLTDTQYF. The CDR3 DNA follows: TGTGCCAGCACCCACGGGACATACCTCACAGATACGCAGTATTTT.

The chain recombines TRBV7-6 with TRBJ1-1, with no clear D. The CDR3 totals 13 residues. In germline, CDR1 is SGHVS, CDR2 FNYEAQ. Trimming took off 3 bases at V and 1 base at J, with 6 bases between the two ends. CDR3 amino acids: CASSFQPNTEAFF. CDR3 nucleotides: TGTGCCAGCAGCTTTCAGCCGAACACTGAAGCTTTCTTT.

This clone has just one count. The chain is built from TRBV11-1 and TRBJ2-7; a possible D gene is TRBD1 (5 bases). Per the germline V gene, CDR1 is SGHAT and CDR2 is FQDESV (reference sequence). V dropped 1 base and J dropped 3 bases, with 13 bases sitting between them. The CDR3 is made up of 15 amino acids. CDR3: CASSLVAGKYYEQYF. CDR3 in DNA: TGTGCCAGCAGCTTAGTGGCAGGGAAATACTACGAGCAGTACTTC.

This clone has just a few counts. The V call is TRBV4-3, the J call TRBJ2-7, with 7 bases lining up with TRBD2. CDR1 and CDR2 from the germline V gene are LGHNA and YSLEER. Unmatched junction bases numbered 2, after V lost 2 bases and J lost 4 bases. This CDR3 spans 13 amino acids. The DNA of the CDR3 is TGCGCCAGCAGCCAAAGGGAGGGGTACGAGCAGTACTTC. The encoded protein is CASSQREGYEQYF.

The rearrangement links TRBV7-9 to TRBJ1-3, with D maybe TRBD1 (6 bases). CDR1 is SEHNR and CDR2 is FQNEAQ in the germline V gene (reference sequence). With 1 base removed from V and 4 bases from J, the gap between germline ends came to 11 bases. The CDR3 consists of 15 residues. The CDR3 nucleotides are TGTGCCAGCAGCTTAGGGACAGCCTTGGGAAACACCATATATTTT. This translates into CASSLGTALGNTIYF.

J is TRBJ1-5 and V is TRBV25-1, with unresolved D. CDR3 length: 16 residues. V was shortened by 1 base and J by 6 bases, with 16 bases between the two germline ends. Germline V CDR1 and CDR2: MGHDK, SYGVNS. The CDR3 region is CASSELPVRFGQPQHF. Written as DNA, the CDR3 is TGTGCCAGCAGTGAATTGCCCGTACGGTTCGGTCAGCCCCAGCATTTT.